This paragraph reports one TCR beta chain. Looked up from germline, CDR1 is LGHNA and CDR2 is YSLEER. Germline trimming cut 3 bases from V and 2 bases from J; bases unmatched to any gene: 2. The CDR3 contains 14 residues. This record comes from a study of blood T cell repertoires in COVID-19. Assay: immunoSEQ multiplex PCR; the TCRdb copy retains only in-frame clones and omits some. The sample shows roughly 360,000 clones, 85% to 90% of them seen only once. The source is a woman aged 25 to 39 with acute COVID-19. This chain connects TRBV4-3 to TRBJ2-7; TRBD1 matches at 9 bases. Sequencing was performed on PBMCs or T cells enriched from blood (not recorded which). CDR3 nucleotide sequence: TGCGCCAGCAGCCACCGACAGGGGGCCTACGAGCAGTACTTC. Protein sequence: CASSHRQGAYEQYF.